These T cell receptor beta chains were read from a single sample in a study of blood T cell repertoires in COVID-19. Some clones are missing from TCRdb's copy, which holds only in-frame ones; the method was immunoSEQ multiplex PCR. The sample includes about 180,000 clones, approximately 87% seen only once; the top ten take about a fifth. Specimen: peripheral blood. The receptors shown here come from a man between 65 and 79 years old with active or convalescent COVID-19. Each CDR3 is given with its conserved first and last residue. D genes are given only for firm matches. Some rows have no size entry. The others give once, few or many, or a class for an expanded clone.

clone_size	d_call	j_call	v_call	cdr3_aa	cdr3_nt
NA	NA	TRBJ1-1	TRBV5-5	CASTEGGRHTEAFF	TGTGCCAGCACCGAGGGTGGCAGGCACACTGAAGCTTTCTTT
once	TRBD1	TRBJ1-5	TRBV2	CASRPTGRNQPQHF	TGTGCCAGCAGGCCGACAGGGCGCAATCAGCCCCAGCATTTT
NA	TRBD2	TRBJ2-1	TRBV12-5	CASGLASGTSAYNEQFF	TGTGCTAGTGGTTTGGCCTCCGGGACTAGCGCCTACAATGAGCAGTTCTTC
NA	NA	TRBJ1-5	TRBV12-5	CASGPPREPGDQPQHF	TGTGCTAGTGGTCCCCCCCGGGAACCAGGCGATCAGCCCCAGCATTTT
NA	NA	TRBJ1-2	TRBV4-3	CASSLRGPGGGYTF	TGCGCCAGCAGCCTCAGGGGCCCAGGAGGAGGCTACACCTTC
once	NA	TRBJ1-1	TRBV2	CATLLSLAAEAFF	TGTGCAACTCTCCTTTCGTTGGCGGCTGAAGCTTTCTTT
NA	NA	TRBJ1-1	TRBV19	CASKIAVQGRNTEAFF	TGTGCCAGTAAAATCGCCGTCCAGGGTAGGAACACTGAAGCTTTCTTT
NA	TRBD1	TRBJ2-5	TRBV11-2	CASSFSPKGRGRRETQYF	TGTGCCAGCAGCTTTTCTCCGAAAGGCAGGGGGCGCAGGGAGACCCAGTACTTC
NA	NA	TRBJ2-1	TRBV6-2/TRBV6-3	CASSYSFNEQFF	TGTGCCAGCAGTTACTCCTTCAATGAGCAGTTCTTC
NA	TRBD1	TRBJ2-5	TRBV3-1/TRBV3-2	CASSPDGQGGGETQYF	TGTGCCAGCAGCCCAGATGGACAGGGAGGTGGTGAGACCCAGTACTTC
once	NA	TRBJ1-4	TRBV30	CAFREANEKLFF	TGTGCCTTCAGGGAGGCTAATGAAAAACTGTTTTTT
NA	NA	TRBJ1-1	TRBV7-2	CASSFGGGNTEAFF	TGTGCCAGCAGCTTCGGCGGTGGGAACACTGAAGCTTTCTTT
NA	NA	TRBJ1-6	TRBV2	CASSDLGVGSPLHF	TGTGCCAGCAGTGACTTAGGGGTCGGTTCACCCCTCCACTTT
NA	NA	TRBJ2-7	TRBV7-3	CASSLDGSSNEQYF	TGTGCCAGCAGCTTAGATGGGAGCAGCAACGAGCAGTACTTC
NA	NA	TRBJ2-3	TRBV9	CASSPQAVGTDTQYF	TGTGCCAGCAGCCCCCAGGCAGTGGGCACAGATACGCAGTATTTT
NA	NA	TRBJ1-1	TRBV28	CASSFIYTEAFF	TGTGCCAGCAGTTTCATTTACACTGAAGCTTTCTTT
NA	TRBD2	TRBJ2-7	TRBV5-6	CASSLVARGSSYEQYF	TGTGCCAGCAGCTTGGTGGCGCGGGGGAGCTCCTACGAGCAGTACTTC
NA	NA	TRBJ1-1	TRBV11-2	CASSLISGTEAFF	TGTGCCAGCAGCTTAATATCGGGCACTGAAGCTTTCTTT
NA	TRBD2	TRBJ2-1	TRBV6-2/TRBV6-3	CASSYSRARAPGTSGHNEQFF	TGTGCCAGCAGTTACTCGAGGGCCAGAGCCCCCGGGACTAGCGGACACAATGAGCAGTTCTTC
NA	NA	TRBJ1-2	TRBV9	CASSVGAGSNYGYTF	TGTGCCAGCAGCGTAGGGGCAGGGTCTAACTATGGCTACACCTTC
NA	NA	TRBJ1-1	TRBV19	CASQQEYTEAFF	TGTGCCAGCCAACAGGAGTACACTGAAGCTTTCTTT
NA	NA	TRBJ2-7	TRBV27	CASSLSSMGAVNEQYF	TGTGCCAGCAGTTTATCGTCAATGGGGGCCGTAAACGAGCAGTACTTC
few	NA	TRBJ1-3	TRBV27	CASSWAPGAGNTIYF	TGTGCCAGCAGTTGGGCGCCAGGGGCTGGAAACACCATATATTTT
NA	NA	TRBJ1-2	TRBV29-1	CSVGPSRGDGYTF	TGCAGCGTTGGCCCCTCCAGGGGTGATGGCTACACCTTC
NA	NA	TRBJ2-5	TRBV5-6	CASPGRSQETQYF	TGTGCCTCCCCCGGAAGGAGCCAAGAGACCCAGTACTTC
NA	NA	TRBJ1-4	TRBV12-3/TRBV12-4	CASSFSGNEKLFF	TGTGCCAGCAGTTTTTCGGGGAATGAAAAACTGTTTTTT
NA	TRBD1	TRBJ1-2	TRBV27	CASSMTTGNYGYTF	TGTGCCAGCAGCATGACGACAGGGAACTATGGCTACACCTTC
NA	NA	TRBJ1-3	TRBV28	CASSPPTGYGNTIYF	TGTGCCAGCAGCCCGCCTACAGGGTATGGAAACACCATATATTTT
once	TRBD1	TRBJ1-2	TRBV7-9	CASSFGQGFGYTF	TGTGCCAGCAGCTTCGGACAGGGCTTTGGCTACACCTTC
NA	TRBD2	TRBJ2-1	TRBV6-5	CASTGGGANEQFF	TGTGCCAGCACGGGCGGGGGGGCCAATGAGCAGTTCTTC
NA	NA	TRBJ2-7	TRBV6-2/TRBV6-3	CASSRPQRVGSYEQYF	TGTGCCAGCAGTCGACCCCAGCGGGTCGGCTCCTACGAGCAGTACTTC
NA	NA	TRBJ1-2	TRBV7-9	CASSFGFNYGYTF	TGTGCCAGCAGCTTCGGGTTTAACTATGGCTACACCTTC
once	NA	TRBJ2-7	TRBV10-1	CASSDRPGQNYEQYF	TGCGCCAGCAGTGACAGACCTGGACAGAACTACGAGCAGTACTTC
once	TRBD1	TRBJ2-3	TRBV7-9	CASSLPLGQGEADTQYF	TGTGCCAGCAGCTTACCCCTCGGACAGGGAGAAGCGGATACGCAGTATTTT
once	TRBD2	TRBJ2-1	TRBV12-3/TRBV12-4	CASRPTSGAQFF	TGTGCCAGCAGACCCACTAGCGGGGCTCAGTTCTTC
NA	NA	TRBJ2-6	TRBV2	CASPSDVGANVLTF	TGTGCCAGCCCTTCAGACGTTGGGGCAAACGTCCTGACTTTC
NA	TRBD1	TRBJ1-5	TRBV28	CASTLLTGGKGGNQPQHF	TGTGCCAGCACCCTATTGACAGGGGGAAAGGGGGGCAATCAGCCCCAGCATTTT
few	TRBD1	TRBJ2-1	TRBV7-9	CASSSGQSYNEQFF	TGTGCCAGCAGCTCGGGACAGAGCTACAATGAGCAGTTCTTC
NA	NA	TRBJ1-1	TRBV6-5	CASSYWGVLDTEAFF	TGTGCCAGCAGTTACTGGGGAGTCTTGGACACTGAAGCTTTCTTT
NA	NA	TRBJ1-5	TRBV6-2/TRBV6-3	CASSYSPTGINQPQHF	TGTGCCAGCAGTTACTCGCCCACGGGGATCAATCAGCCCCAGCATTTT
NA	NA	TRBJ1-1	TRBV19	CASSSNRPMDTEAFF	TGTGCCAGTAGTTCAAACAGGCCAATGGACACTGAAGCTTTCTTT
NA	NA	TRBJ2-7	TRBV7-9	CASSLALGLEF	TGTGCCAGCAGCTTAGCGCTCGGTTTAGAGTTC
NA	NA	TRBJ2-7	TRBV21-1	CASSKEAEEDRAYEQYF	TGTGCCAGCAGCAAAGAAGCGGAGGAGGACAGGGCCTACGAGCAGTACTTC
NA	TRBD1	TRBJ1-1	TRBV12-3/TRBV12-4	CASIMQGARGAFF	TGTGCCAGCATTATGCAGGGGGCTAGAGGGGCTTTCTTT